Shown below are 25 T cell receptor beta chains from a single sample sequenced in a study of T cells in Graves' hyperthyroidism and ophthalmopathy. RNA transcripts yielded amplified TCR beta CDR3 regions. A set of HTBI primers served as the primers for a first-round RT-PCR of the TCR CDR3. From the multiplex PCR reads, TCRdb called clonotypes with MiXCR, one entry per CDR3 protein. The top ten clones hold 15% to 20% of a sample with 650,000 to 850,000 distinct CDR3 sequences, approximately 19% of them seen once. Material: blood. Receptors originate from a woman between 45 and 65 years old with Graves' hyperthyroidism that later progressed to Graves' ophthalmopathy.

This clonotype was seen repeatedly, ten times or more. The chain employs TRBV20-1 and TRBJ1-1, with D perhaps matching TRBD1 (6 bases). This CDR3 has 15 amino acids. Trimming took 3 bases from V and 5 from J, leaving 19 bases between them. The germline CDR1 and CDR2 sequences are DFQATT and SNEGSKA (reference sequence). DNA of the CDR3: TGCAGTGCTAGGAGGGAAAGGGGGAGCGGGACTGAAGCTTTCTTT. Protein sequence: CSARRERGSGTEAFF.

There are many counts of this clonotype. V is TRBV29-1 and J is TRBJ2-7, with 7 bases matching TRBD1. The V gene end was trimmed by 7 bases and the J gene end by 2 bases; junction bases not matched to a gene: 8. Per germline, CDR1 SQVTM and CDR2 ANQGSEA. There are 13 residues in the CDR3. The CDR3 sequence is CSGRTGSAYEQYF. The CDR3, as DNA: TGCAGCGGCAGGACAGGCTCGGCCTACGAGCAGTACTTC.

The J gene is TRBJ2-1, the V gene TRBV4-1, with D uncertain. The length of the CDR3 is 12 residues. The germline CDR1 and CDR2 sequences are MGHRA and YSYEKL. V gave up 0 bases and J gave up 5 bases, with 2 bases separating them. The CDR3 DNA follows: TGCGCCAGCAGCCAAGACCACAATGAGCAGTTCTTC. It encodes CASSQDHNEQFF.

There are many counts of this clonotype. This chain joins TRBV9 and TRBJ2-5; 7 nucleotides line up with TRBD2. V dropped 6 bases and J dropped 5; count of bases not matched to a gene: 4. CDR3 length: 12 amino acids. Looked up from germline, CDR1 is SGDLS and CDR2 is YYNGEE. This CDR3 is CASNRGGETQYF. CDR3 nucleotide sequence: TGTGCCAGCAATCGGGGAGGGGAGACCCAGTACTTC. The entire variable domain, with the rest obtained from reference TRBV9 and TRBJ2-5, is as follows: DSGVTQTPKHLITATGQRVTLRCSPRSGDLSVYWYQQSLDQGLQFLIQYYNGEERAKGNILERFSAQQFPDLHSELNLSSLELGDSALYFCASNRGGETQYFGPGTRLLVL.

This clonotype was seen at least ten times. The V call is TRBV2, the J call TRBJ2-2, with D perhaps matching TRBD1 (6 bases). The germline gives CDR1 SNHLY, CDR2 FYNNEI. V lost 2 bases and J lost 6, with 13 bases in between. This CDR3 has 15 amino acids. CDR3 sequence (DNA): TGTGCCAGCAGTGAATCCAGGGGAAACGCCGGGGAGCTGTTTTTT. This translates into CASSESRGNAGELFF. The full variable domain, in which reference TRBV2 and TRBJ2-2 provide the parts outside the CDR3, is EPEVTQTPSHQVTQMGQEVILRCVPISNHLYFYWYRQILGQKVEFLVSFYNNEISEKSEIFDDQFSVERPDGSNFTLKIRSTKLEDSAMYFCASSESRGNAGELFFGEGSRLTVL.

V and J are TRBV7-2 and TRBJ1-5; TRBD1 matches 7 bases. This CDR3 spans 15 amino acids. Trimming took 6 bases from V and 2 from J; bases not matched to a gene: 7. Germline V CDR1 and CDR2: SGHTA, FQGNSA. CDR3 protein: CASSLAGQGNQPQHF. The CDR3 nucleotides are TGTGCCAGCAGTCTAGCAGGACAGGGCAATCAGCCCCAGCATTTT. Together with reference TRBV7-2 and TRBJ1-5, the CDR3 gives the full variable domain: GAGVSQSPSNKVTEKGKDVELRCDPISGHTALYWYRQSLGQGLEFLIYFQGNSAPDKSGLPSDRFSAERTGGSVSTLTIQRTQQEDSAVYLCASSLAGQGNQPQHFGDGTRLSIL.

The chain is built from TRBV6-1 and TRBJ2-2; perhaps TRBD2 as D (7 bases). The CDR3 is 17 amino acids. V was trimmed by 1 base and J by 5 bases, leaving 17 bases between them. Germline V gene lookup returns CDR1 MNHNS and CDR2 SASEGT. The CDR3 DNA reads as TGTGCCAGCAGTGAAGAAGTGGGGGGGCCGGTTACCGGGGAGCTGTTTTTT. It specifies CASSEEVGGPVTGELFF.

The table lists this clonotype with many counts. V and J are TRBV2 and TRBJ1-1, with D possibly being TRBD1 (5 bases). Deletions cut 6 bases from V and 7 bases from J, with 18 bases between. The CDR3 totals 14 residues. The germline V gene has CDR1 SNHLY and CDR2 FYNNEI. CDR3 residues: CASSPRTGTGEAFF. CDR3 in DNA: TGTGCCAGCAGCCCCAGGACCGGGACTGGTGAAGCTTTCTTT.

The rearrangement joins TRBV6-1 to TRBJ1-1; D is undetermined. CDR1 is MNHNS, CDR2 SASEGT, per germline. V was clipped by 7 bases and J by 6 bases, with 18 bases between them. This CDR3 has 14 amino acids. The CDR3 region is CASISKLGSAEAFF. CDR3 coding DNA: TGTGCCAGCATCTCTAAATTGGGGTCGGCTGAAGCTTTCTTT.

This clonotype was picked up many times. The J gene is TRBJ1-2, the V gene TRBV12-3 or TRBV12-4; possibly TRBD1 for D (6 bases). This CDR3 is 12 amino acids long. V was trimmed by 4 bases and J by 8 bases, leaving 11 bases between them. For the CDR3, the DNA is TGTGCCAGCAGTTCCGGGGGCGGCGGCTACACCTTC. Protein sequence: CASSSGGGGYTF.

The chain has TRBV6-6 and TRBJ2-1; D call uncertain. This CDR3 comprises 12 residues. CDR1 is MNHNY and CDR2 is SVGAGI in the germline V gene (reference sequence). V was pared by 0 bases and J by 8 bases, with 5 bases between. This CDR3 is CASSYSGHEQFF. Here the CDR3 DNA reads TGTGCCAGCAGTTACTCAGGGCATGAGCAGTTCTTC.

The chain links TRBV4-1 to TRBJ1-2; D is undetermined. The CDR3 is made up of 15 amino acids. Trimming stripped 0 bases from V and 7 bases from J, with 15 bases between. Germline values: CDR1 MGHRA, CDR2 YSYEKL. The CDR3 here is CASSQDQVRNAGYTF. The CDR3 DNA reads TGCGCCAGCAGCCAAGATCAGGTCCGGAATGCTGGCTACACCTTC.

There are a few counts of this clonotype. The genes are TRBV25-1 and TRBJ1-5, with 9 bases that match TRBD1. CDR1 MGHDK and CDR2 SYGVNS come from the germline V gene. V shed 4 bases, J shed 6 bases, and the junction held 1 base outside the gene matches. This CDR3 contains 13 residues. CDR3 sequence (DNA): TGTGCCAGCAGTGGACAGGGGGTTCAGCCCCAGCATTTT. This gives the protein CASSGQGVQPQHF.

The chain joins TRBV5-1 to TRBJ1-2, with D perhaps TRBD1 (5 bases). Trimming took 3 bases from V and 8 from J, leaving 14 bases between them. Germline V CDR1 and CDR2: SGHRS, YFSETQ. There are 13 residues in the CDR3. CDR3 DNA sequence: TGCGCCAGCAGCTCTCAGGGAGGACACGGCTACACCTTC. This translates into CASSSQGGHGYTF.

The table lists this clonotype with a few counts. V gene TRBV15 combines with J gene TRBJ2-7; D unclear. Per germline, CDR1 LNHNV and CDR2 YYDKDF (reference sequence). Between the trimmed V and J ends, which lost 0 bases and 3 bases, there was a span of 9 bases. The CDR3 length is 14 residues. The CDR3 DNA is TGTGCCACCAGCAGAGATCCCTGGGACTACGAGCAGTACTTC. Protein product: CATSRDPWDYEQYF.

This clonotype was found a few times. The genes are TRBV4-2 and TRBJ2-7; 8 bases match TRBD1. This CDR3 has 15 amino acids. CDR1 and CDR2 (germline): LGHNA, YNFKEQ. Trimming removed 0 bases from V and 5 bases from J; junction bases left unmatched: 6. CDR3 DNA: TGTGCCAGCAGCCAAGATGGCAGGGGGCCTGACGAGCAGTACTTC. Amino acid sequence: CASSQDGRGPDEQYF.

This chain uses TRBV5-5 with TRBJ1-5; D ambiguous. CDR1 and CDR2 from the germline V gene are SGHKS and YYEKEE (reference sequence). Trimming took off 1 base at V and 4 bases at J, with 9 bases between the two ends. This CDR3 contains 14 residues. The CDR3 nucleotides read TGTGCCAGCAGCTTGAAGGCGGAGAATCAGCCCCAGCATTTT. Amino acid sequence: CASSLKAENQPQHF.

This clonotype was picked up a small number of times. The chain has TRBV20-1 and TRBJ1-4, with 7 bases lining up with TRBD1. J was trimmed by 4 bases and V by 5 bases; bases with no gene match: 10. Per the germline V gene, CDR1 is DFQATT and CDR2 is SNEGSKA (reference sequence). This CDR3 is built from 15 residues. CDR3 nucleotides: TGCAGTGCTCCTGATCCAGGGGGGGGTAATGAAAAACTGTTTTTT. Residues: CSAPDPGGGNEKLFF.

The chain couples TRBV19 to TRBJ1-1; D is uncertain. The CDR3 sequence is 14 residues long. CDR1 is LNHDA and CDR2 is SQIVND in the germline V gene (reference sequence). The V and J ends lost 2 bases and 0 bases respectively, with 7 bases between them. CDR3 loop: CASSIIGLNTEAFF. The DNA of the CDR3 is TGTGCCAGTAGTATAATCGGGCTGAACACTGAAGCTTTCTTT.

This clonotype was counted ten times or more. This rearrangement joins TRBV20-1 to TRBJ2-5; 12 nucleotides line up with TRBD2. The CDR3 totals 14 residues. Germline V lookup: CDR1 DFQATT, CDR2 SNEGSKA (reference sequence). Unmatched junction bases numbered 3, after V lost 6 bases and J lost 1 base. CDR3 nucleotide sequence: TGCAGTGCCGCGACTAGCGGGGGCCAAGAGACCCAGTACTTC. It codes for CSAATSGGQETQYF.

The genes are TRBV7-2 and TRBJ1-4; 11 bases line up with TRBD1. This CDR3 contains 17 residues. V dropped 5 bases and J dropped 0; count of bases not matched to a gene: 5. From germline, CDR1 is SGHTA and CDR2 FQGNSA. DNA for the CDR3: TGTGCCAGCAGCCTTGGACAGGGGGCCGCAACTAATGAAAAACTGTTTTTT. Its protein product is CASSLGQGAATNEKLFF.

The chain carries TRBV2 and TRBJ1-6; D uncertain. This CDR3 has 15 amino acids. CDR1 is SNHLY, CDR2 FYNNEI, per germline. Trimming took off 5 bases at V and 5 bases at J, with 13 bases between the two ends. CDR3 in amino acids: CASSQTGRHNSPLHF. CDR3 coding DNA: TGTGCCAGCAGTCAAACCGGGCGACATAATTCACCCCTCCACTTT. The complete variable domain, with remaining parts taken from reference TRBV2 and TRBJ1-6, reads EPEVTQTPSHQVTQMGQEVILRCVPISNHLYFYWYRQILGQKVEFLVSFYNNEISEKSEIFDDQFSVERPDGSNFTLKIRSTKLEDSAMYFCASSQTGRHNSPLHFGNGTRLTVT.

A word on this clonotype: It may be a read error: a sequence one base away is much more abundant. The chain carries TRBV6-1 and TRBJ2-7; D is perhaps TRBD1 or TRBD2 (5 bases each). CDR3 size: 15 residues. The germline CDR1 and CDR2 sequences are MNHNS and SASEGT. V lost 0 bases and J 3 bases, leaving 12 bases between the germline ends. The CDR3 sequence is CASSEAVGRGYEQYF. The CDR3 region has the DNA TGTGCCAGCAGTGAAGCGGTGGGACGGGGCTACGAGCAGTACTTC.

This clonotype was recorded a few times. This chain connects TRBV20-1 to TRBJ2-5; possible D gene TRBD2, 5 bases. The CDR3 runs to 13 residues. Germline-derived CDR1 and CDR2 are DFQATT and SNEGSKA (reference sequence). The ends were cut back, 1 base at V and 4 bases at J, with 10 bases in the middle. CDR3 residues: CSARVVGIETQYF. The CDR3, as DNA: TGCAGTGCTAGAGTGGTCGGGATAGAGACCCAGTACTTC.

This rearrangement joins TRBV5-4 to TRBJ2-2; D uncertain. CDR1 and CDR2 from the germline V gene are SGHNT and YYREEE (reference sequence). The CDR3 length is 15 residues. Trimming left V 1 base short and J 0 bases short, with 7 bases between. The CDR3 coding sequence is TGTGCCAGCAGCTTGATTAAATCGAACACCGGGGAGCTGTTTTTT. This encodes CASSLIKSNTGELFF.